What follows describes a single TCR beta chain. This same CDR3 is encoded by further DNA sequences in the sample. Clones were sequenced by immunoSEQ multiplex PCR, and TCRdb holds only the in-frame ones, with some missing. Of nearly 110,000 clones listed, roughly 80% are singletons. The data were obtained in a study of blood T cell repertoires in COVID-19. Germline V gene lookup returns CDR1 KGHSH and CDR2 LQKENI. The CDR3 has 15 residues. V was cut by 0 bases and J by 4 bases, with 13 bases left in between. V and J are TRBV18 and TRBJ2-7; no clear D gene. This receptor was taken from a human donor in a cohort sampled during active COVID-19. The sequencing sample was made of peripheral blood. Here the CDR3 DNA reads TGTGCCAGCTCACCACCAACCTCTCTCGCGTACGAGCAGTACTTC. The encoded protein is CASSPPTSLAYEQYF. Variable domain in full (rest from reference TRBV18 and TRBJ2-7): NAGVMQNPRHLVRRRGQEARLRCSPMKGHSHVYWYRQLPEEGLKFMVYLQKENIIDESGMPKERFSAEFPKEGPSILRIQQVVRGDSAAYFCASSPPTSLAYEQYFGPGTRLTVT.